This TCR beta chain was identified in a study of vaccination and CD4 T cells after COVID-19. This clonotype was detected a few times. Its specificity is unknown. Noted treatment: approximately 11-day PBMC culture with coronavirus spike peptide pools or control peptides (ViraFEST assay). The CDR3 is 15 residues long. The germline V and J ends were trimmed by 3 bases and 0 bases, with 9 bases remaining between them. The germline V gene has CDR1 MDHEN and CDR2 SYDVKM. The assay that was used to sequence DNA from cultured CD4+ T cells was the Oncomine TCR Beta short-read assay. One entry per CDR3 protein results from TCRdb running MiXCR on the PCR reads. The table records some 21,000 distinct CDR3 sequences, less than 50% of them present only once.

Specimen: cultured CD4+ T cells from blood. This sequence originates from a human donor with COVID-19. V gene TRBV28 combines with J gene TRBJ1-5; D gene ambiguous. The CDR3 DNA is TGTGCCAGCAGTTTGGCGGGGTCTAGCAATCAGCCCCAGCATTTT. It yields the protein CASSLAGSSNQPQHF.